This T cell receptor (beta chain) stems from a study of blood T cell repertoires in COVID-19. Study in general: Researchers got acute and convalescent COVID-19 samples from the United States, Italy and Spain. PBMCs, B-cell-depleted T cells, or T cells provided the cDNA or gDNA that made up the material.

Methods used by the authors: Using reference gene primer amplification, nucleated cell counts were estimated. The protocol was immunoSEQ multiplex PCR, while the TCRdb copy is restricted to in-frame clones and leaves out a portion. The V and J calls and the clone size are those of that table, but D and trimming were determined from the DNA. The profile shows 210,000 or so clones, roughly 87% of them singletons. The CDR3 has 17 amino acids. The V gene lost 1 base and the J gene lost 3 bases, with 15 bases spanning the gap. CDR1 MGHRA and CDR2 YSYEKL come from the germline V gene. The chain uses TRBV4-1 and TRBJ2-2; D perhaps matches TRBD2 (5 bases). The sample was peripheral blood. This TCR came from a man between 35 and 55 years old with active or convalescent COVID-19. Here the CDR3 reads CASSQGLGSSYTGELFF. Written as DNA, the CDR3 is TGCGCCAGCAGCCAAGGGCTTGGGAGTTCTTACACCGGGGAGCTGTTTTTT.